The TCR beta chain under discussion was sequenced for a study of cytomegalovirus exposure and HLA in healthy donors. Repertoires were generated with immunoSEQ multiplex PCR, while TCRdb's copy carries only in-frame clones and drops some. The repertoire consists of 120,000 to 150,000 clones, with approximately 90% occurring once and the leading ten covering approximately 0.7%. With V trimmed by 5 bases and J by 0 bases, 9 bases remained unmatched. CDR1 and CDR2 from the germline V gene are LNHDA and SQIVND (reference sequence). CDR3 length: 16 residues. The sequenced sample was PBMCs. This rearrangement joins TRBV19 to TRBJ1-1; 7 nucleotides line up with TRBD1. This sequence originates from a young man in good health and CMV-seronegative. CDR3 region: CASSLASDRLNTEAFF. The CDR3 DNA is TGTGCCAGTAGTCTCGCCTCGGACAGGCTGAACACTGAAGCTTTCTTT.